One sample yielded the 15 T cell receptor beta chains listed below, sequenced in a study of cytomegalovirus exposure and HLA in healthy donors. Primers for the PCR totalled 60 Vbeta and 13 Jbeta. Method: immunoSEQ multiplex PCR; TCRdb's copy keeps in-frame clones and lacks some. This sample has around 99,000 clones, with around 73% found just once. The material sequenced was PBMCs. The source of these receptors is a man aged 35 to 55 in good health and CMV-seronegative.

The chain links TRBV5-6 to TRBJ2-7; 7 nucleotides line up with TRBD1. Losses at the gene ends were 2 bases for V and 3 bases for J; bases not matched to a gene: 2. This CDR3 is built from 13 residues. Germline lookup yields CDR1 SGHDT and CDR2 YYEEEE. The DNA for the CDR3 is TGTGCCAGCAGCTTACGGGACAGCTACGAGCAGTACTTC. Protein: CASSLRDSYEQYF. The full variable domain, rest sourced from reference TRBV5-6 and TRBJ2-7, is DAGVTQSPTHLIKTRGQQVTLRCSPKSGHDTVSWYQQALGQGPQFIFQYYEEEERQRGNFPDRFSGHQFPNYSSELNVNALLLGDSALYLCASSLRDSYEQYFGPGTRLTVT.

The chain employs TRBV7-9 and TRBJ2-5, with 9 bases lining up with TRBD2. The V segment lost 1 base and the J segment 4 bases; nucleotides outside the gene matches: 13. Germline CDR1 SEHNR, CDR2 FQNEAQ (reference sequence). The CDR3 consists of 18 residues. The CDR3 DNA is TGTGCCAGCAGCTTAGGAGATGTCGCGGGGGGGCCGGGAGAGACCCAGTACTTC. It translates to CASSLGDVAGGPGETQYF. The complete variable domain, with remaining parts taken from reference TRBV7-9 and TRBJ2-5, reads DTGVSQNPRHKITKRGQNVTFRCDPISEHNRLYWYRQTLGQGPEFLTYFQNEAQLEKSRLLSDRFSAERPKGSFSTLEIQRTEQGDSAMYLCASSLGDVAGGPGETQYFGPGTRLLVL.

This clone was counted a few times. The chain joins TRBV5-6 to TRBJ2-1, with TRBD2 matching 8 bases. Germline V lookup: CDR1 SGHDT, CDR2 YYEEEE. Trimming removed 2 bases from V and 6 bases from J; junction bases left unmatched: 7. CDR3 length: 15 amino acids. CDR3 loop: CASSLGAGAVNEQFF. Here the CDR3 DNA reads TGTGCCAGCAGCTTAGGAGCGGGGGCCGTCAATGAGCAGTTCTTC.

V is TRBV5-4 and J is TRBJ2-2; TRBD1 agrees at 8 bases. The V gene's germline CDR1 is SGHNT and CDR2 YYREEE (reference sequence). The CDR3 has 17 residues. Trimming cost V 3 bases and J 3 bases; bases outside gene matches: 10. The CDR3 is CASSSLDRDGDTGELFF. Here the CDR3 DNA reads TGTGCCAGCAGCTCCTTGGACAGGGACGGAGACACCGGGGAGCTGTTTTTT.

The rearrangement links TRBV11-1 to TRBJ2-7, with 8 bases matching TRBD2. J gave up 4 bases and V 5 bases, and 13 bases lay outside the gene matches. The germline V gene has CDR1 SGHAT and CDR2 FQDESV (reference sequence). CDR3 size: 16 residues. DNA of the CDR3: TGTGCCAGCAGCCTCTCACTAGCGGAGACGATTTACGAGCAGTACTTC. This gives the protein CASSLSLAETIYEQYF. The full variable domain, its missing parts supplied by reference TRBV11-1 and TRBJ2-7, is EAEVAQSPRYKITEKSQAVAFWCDPISGHATLYWYRQILGQGPELLVQFQDESVVDDSQLPKDRFSAERLKGVDSTLKIQPAELGDSAMYLCASSLSLAETIYEQYFGPGTRLTVT.

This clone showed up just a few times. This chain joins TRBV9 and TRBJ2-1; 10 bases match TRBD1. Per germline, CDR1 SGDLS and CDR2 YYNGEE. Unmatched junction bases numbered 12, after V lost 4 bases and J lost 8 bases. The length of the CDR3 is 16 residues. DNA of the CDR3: TGTGCCAGCAGCTCACGTTTAGGACAGGGGGGAGATGAGCAGTTCTTC. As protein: CASSSRLGQGGDEQFF.

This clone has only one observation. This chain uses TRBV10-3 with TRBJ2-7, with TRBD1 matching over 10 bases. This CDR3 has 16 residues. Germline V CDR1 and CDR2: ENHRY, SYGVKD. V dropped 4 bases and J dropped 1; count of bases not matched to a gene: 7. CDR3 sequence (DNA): TGTGCCATCAGTGGTGGGGGACAGGGGATATCCTACGAGCAGTACTTC. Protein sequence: CAISGGGQGISYEQYF.

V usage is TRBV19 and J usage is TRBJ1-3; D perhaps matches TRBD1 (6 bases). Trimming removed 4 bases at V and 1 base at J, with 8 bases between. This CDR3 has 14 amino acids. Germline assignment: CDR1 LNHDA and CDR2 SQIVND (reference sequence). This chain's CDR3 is CASSRQGSGNTIYF. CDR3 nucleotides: TGTGCCAGTAGTAGGCAGGGGTCTGGAAACACCATATATTTT.

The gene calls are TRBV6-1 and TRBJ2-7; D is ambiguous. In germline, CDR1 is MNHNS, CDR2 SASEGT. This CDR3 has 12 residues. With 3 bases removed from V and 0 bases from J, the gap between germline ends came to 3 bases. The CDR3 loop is CASSESSYEQYF. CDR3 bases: TGTGCCAGCAGTGAGAGCTCCTACGAGCAGTACTTC.

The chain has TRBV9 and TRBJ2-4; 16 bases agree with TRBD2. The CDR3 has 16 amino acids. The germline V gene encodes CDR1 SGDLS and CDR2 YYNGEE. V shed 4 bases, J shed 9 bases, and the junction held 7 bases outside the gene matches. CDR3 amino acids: CASSPGLAGGPSIQYF. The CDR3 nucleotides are TGTGCCAGCAGCCCGGGACTAGCGGGGGGGCCTAGCATTCAGTACTTC.

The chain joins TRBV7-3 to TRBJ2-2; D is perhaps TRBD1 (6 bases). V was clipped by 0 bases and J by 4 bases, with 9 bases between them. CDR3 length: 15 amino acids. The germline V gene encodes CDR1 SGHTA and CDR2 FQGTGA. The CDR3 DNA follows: TGTGCCAGCAGCTTAACCACAGGGCCCACCGGGGAGCTGTTTTTT. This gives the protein CASSLTTGPTGELFF. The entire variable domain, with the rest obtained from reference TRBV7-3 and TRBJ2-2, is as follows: GAGVSQTPSNKVTEKGKYVELRCDPISGHTALYWYRQSLGQGPEFLIYFQGTGAADDSGLPNDRFFAVRPEGSVSTLKIQRTERGDSAVYLCASSLTTGPTGELFFGEGSRLTVL.

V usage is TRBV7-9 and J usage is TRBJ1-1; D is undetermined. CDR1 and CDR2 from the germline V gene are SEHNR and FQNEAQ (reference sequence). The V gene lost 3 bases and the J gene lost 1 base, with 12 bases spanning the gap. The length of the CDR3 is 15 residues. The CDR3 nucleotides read TGTGCCAGCAGCTTCCTAGACGGGAGGAACACTGAAGCTTTCTTT. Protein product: CASSFLDGRNTEAFF.

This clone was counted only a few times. CDR3 amino acids: CASSPPGLRGTDTQYF. CDR3 DNA: TGTGCCAGCTCACCACCTGGCCTCAGGGGGACAGATACGCAGTATTTT. V gene TRBV18 combines with J gene TRBJ2-3; 7 bases agree with TRBD1. The V gene's germline CDR1 is KGHSH and CDR2 LQKENI. After removal of 0 bases from V and 3 bases from J, the junction contained 6 bases not matched to a gene. The CDR3 sequence is 16 residues long.

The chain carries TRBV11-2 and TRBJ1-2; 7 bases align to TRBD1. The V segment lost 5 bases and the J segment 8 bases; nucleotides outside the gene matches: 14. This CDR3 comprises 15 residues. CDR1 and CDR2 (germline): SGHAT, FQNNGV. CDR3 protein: CASSQPTGRSGGYTF. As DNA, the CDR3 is TGTGCCAGCAGCCAGCCGACAGGGCGATCAGGAGGCTACACCTTC. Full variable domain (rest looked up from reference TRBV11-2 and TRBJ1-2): EAGVAQSPRYKIIEKRQSVAFWCNPISGHATLYWYQQILGQGPKLLIQFQNNGVVDDSQLPKDRFSAERLKGVDSTLKIQPAKLEDSAVYLCASSQPTGRSGGYTFGSGTRLTVV.

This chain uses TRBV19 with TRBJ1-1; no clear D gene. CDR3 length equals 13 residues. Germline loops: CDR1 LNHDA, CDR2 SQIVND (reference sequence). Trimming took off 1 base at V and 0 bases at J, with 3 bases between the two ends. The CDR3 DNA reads TGTGCCAGTAGTATAGCAATGAACACTGAAGCTTTCTTT. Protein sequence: CASSIAMNTEAFF.